This T cell receptor beta chain was captured by sequencing in a study of T cells in Graves' hyperthyroidism and ophthalmopathy. There were TCR beta CDR3 regions amplified from RNA transcripts. The study used the HTBI primer set for a first-round RT-PCR of the TCR CDR3. MiXCR, run by TCRdb on the multiplex PCR reads, gives a single entry per CDR3 protein. The sample shows about 590,000 distinct CDR3 sequences, 15% to 18% of them seen only once. This clonotype was seen at least ten times. Its antigen is as yet unknown. The trim removed 1 base at V and 4 bases at J, leaving 7 bases unmatched. The CDR3 consists of 16 residues. Germline V gene data show CDR1 as PRHDT and CDR2 as FYEKMQ (reference sequence). The study's findings and limits: For ophthalmopathy, model prediction preceded onset by a median approximately 6 months. Using 13 V-J features, a model discriminated ophthalmopathy from stable hyperthyroidism.

The clonotype comes from a woman aged 30 to 39 with Graves' hyperthyroidism. The sequencing input was blood. This chain links TRBV13 with TRBJ2-1; 7 positions match TRBD2. This CDR3 reads CASSLEGTKRYNEQFF. For the CDR3, the DNA is TGTGCCAGCAGCTTAGAGGGGACTAAGAGATACAATGAGCAGTTCTTC.